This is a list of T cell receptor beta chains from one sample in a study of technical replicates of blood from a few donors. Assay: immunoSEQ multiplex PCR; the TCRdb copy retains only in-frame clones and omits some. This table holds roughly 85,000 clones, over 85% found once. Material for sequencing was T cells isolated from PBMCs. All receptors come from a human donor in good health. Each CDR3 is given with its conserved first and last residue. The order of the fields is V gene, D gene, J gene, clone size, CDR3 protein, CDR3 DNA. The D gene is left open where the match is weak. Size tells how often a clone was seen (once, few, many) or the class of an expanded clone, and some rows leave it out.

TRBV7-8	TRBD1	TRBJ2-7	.	CASSSTGTGGYEQYF	TGTGCCAGCAGCTCGACCGGGACAGGGGGTTACGAGCAGTACTTC
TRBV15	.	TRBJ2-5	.	CATSRPRGQETQYF	TGTGCCACCAGCAGACCTAGGGGCCAAGAGACCCAGTACTTC
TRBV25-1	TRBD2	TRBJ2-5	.	CASSGWVAGGEETQYF	TGTGCCAGCAGTGGCTGGGTAGCGGGAGGGGAAGAGACCCAGTACTTC
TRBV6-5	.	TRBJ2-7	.	CASSSGVYEQYF	TGTGCCAGCAGTTCCGGTGTCTACGAGCAGTACTTC
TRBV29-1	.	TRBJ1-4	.	CSGGGIANEKLFF	TGCAGCGGGGGGGGGATCGCTAATGAAAAACTGTTTTTT
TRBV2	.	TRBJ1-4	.	CASSGQGSEKLFF	TGTGCCAGCAGTGGTCAGGGGAGCGAAAAACTGTTTTTT
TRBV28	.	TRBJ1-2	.	CASSGSYGYTF	TGTGCCAGCAGCGGGAGCTATGGCTACACCTTC
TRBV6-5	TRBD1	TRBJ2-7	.	CASSLGQATYEQYF	TGTGCCAGCAGCCTGGGACAGGCAACCTACGAGCAGTACTTC
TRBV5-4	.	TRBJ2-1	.	CASQTDSAHNEQFF	TGTGCCAGCCAAACTGACAGTGCTCACAATGAGCAGTTCTTC
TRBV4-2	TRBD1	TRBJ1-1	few	CASSQEGTGSEAFF	TGTGCCAGCAGCCAAGAGGGGACAGGATCTGAAGCTTTCTTT
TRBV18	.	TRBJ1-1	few	CASSPPGGGEAFF	TGTGCCAGCTCACCACCGGGGGGTGGTGAAGCTTTCTTT
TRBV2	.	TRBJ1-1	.	CASSEAVYGIFMNTEAFF	TGTGCCAGCAGTGAAGCGGTTTACGGGATTTTTATGAACACTGAAGCTTTCTTT
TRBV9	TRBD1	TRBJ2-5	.	CASSGDRDRGHHGGETQYF	TGTGCCAGCAGCGGGGATCGGGACAGGGGCCACCATGGGGGGGAGACCCAGTACTTC
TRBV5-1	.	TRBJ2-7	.	CASSLSGTRGYEQYF	TGCGCCAGCAGCTTGTCCGGGACTCGAGGCTACGAGCAGTACTTC
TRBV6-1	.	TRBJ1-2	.	CASSEVGNYGYTF	TGTGCCAGCAGTGAAGTCGGGAACTATGGCTACACCTTC
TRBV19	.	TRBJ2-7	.	CASRPGNTDYEQYF	TGTGCCAGTAGACCAGGGAATACGGACTACGAGCAGTACTTC
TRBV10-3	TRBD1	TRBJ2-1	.	CAISESTGGNEQFF	TGTGCCATCAGTGAGTCGACAGGGGGCAATGAGCAGTTCTTC
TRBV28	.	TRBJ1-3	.	CASSSWDGGFDTIYF	TGTGCCAGCAGTTCCTGGGACGGGGGGTTTGACACCATATATTTT
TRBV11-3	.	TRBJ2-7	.	CASSLTGTSREQYF	TGTGCCAGCAGCTTAACGGGAACTAGCCGCGAGCAGTACTTC
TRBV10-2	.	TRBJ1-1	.	CASSEAQGNTEAFF	TGCGCCAGCAGTGAGGCACAGGGGAACACTGAAGCTTTCTTT
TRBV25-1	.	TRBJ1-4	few	CASRGRGGEKLFF	TGTGCCAGCAGGGGCAGGGGTGGTGAAAAACTGTTTTTT
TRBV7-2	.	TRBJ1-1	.	CASRAGNTEAFF	TGTGCCAGCAGGGCAGGGAACACTGAAGCTTTCTTT
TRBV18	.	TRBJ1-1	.	CASSPLGAGTEAFF	TGTGCCAGCTCACCACTGGGGGCTGGGACTGAAGCTTTCTTT
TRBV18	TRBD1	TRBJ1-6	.	CASSPAPGGNSPLHF	TGTGCCAGCTCACCTGCGCCAGGGGGAAATTCACCCCTCCACTTT
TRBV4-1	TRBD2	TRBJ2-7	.	CASSQELAGEIYEQYF	TGCGCCAGCAGCCAAGAACTAGCGGGAGAGATCTACGAGCAGTACTTC
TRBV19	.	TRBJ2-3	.	CASSVQRAQYF	TGTGCCAGTAGTGTACAGAGGGCGCAGTATTTT
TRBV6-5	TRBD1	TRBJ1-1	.	CASSRGSGGTEAFF	TGTGCCAGCAGCAGAGGATCAGGGGGGACTGAAGCTTTCTTT
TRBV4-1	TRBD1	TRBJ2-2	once	CASRRQGVGSNTGELFF	TGCGCCAGCAGACGACAGGGTGTAGGGTCGAACACCGGGGAGCTGTTTTTT
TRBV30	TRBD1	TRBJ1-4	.	CAWSAWTGKDQVEKLFF	TGTGCCTGGAGTGCTTGGACAGGGAAGGATCAAGTTGAAAAACTGTTTTTT
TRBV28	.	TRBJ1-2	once	CASSPSSVDRANYGYTF	TGTGCCAGCAGCCCTAGCTCGGTTGATAGGGCTAACTATGGCTACACCTTC
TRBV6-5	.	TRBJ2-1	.	CASGLTSPYDEQFF	TGTGCCAGCGGCCTAACTAGCCCCTACGATGAGCAGTTCTTC
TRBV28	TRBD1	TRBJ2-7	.	CASIGQGPYEQYF	TGTGCCAGCATCGGACAGGGGCCCTACGAGCAGTACTTC
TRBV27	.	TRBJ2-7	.	CASSSNTGIWGSYEQYF	TGTGCCAGCAGTTCCAACACAGGGATATGGGGCTCCTACGAGCAGTACTTC
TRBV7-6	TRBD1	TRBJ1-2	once	CASSGRTGEDGYTF	TGTGCCAGCAGCGGTCGGACAGGGGAAGATGGCTACACCTTC
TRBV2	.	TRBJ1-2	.	CASSGSRRYYGYTF	TGTGCCAGCAGTGGGTCACGTCGGTACTATGGCTACACCTTC
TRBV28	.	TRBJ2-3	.	CASSLPLQGGTDTQYF	TGTGCCAGCAGTTTACCCCTCCAAGGGGGCACAGATACGCAGTATTTT